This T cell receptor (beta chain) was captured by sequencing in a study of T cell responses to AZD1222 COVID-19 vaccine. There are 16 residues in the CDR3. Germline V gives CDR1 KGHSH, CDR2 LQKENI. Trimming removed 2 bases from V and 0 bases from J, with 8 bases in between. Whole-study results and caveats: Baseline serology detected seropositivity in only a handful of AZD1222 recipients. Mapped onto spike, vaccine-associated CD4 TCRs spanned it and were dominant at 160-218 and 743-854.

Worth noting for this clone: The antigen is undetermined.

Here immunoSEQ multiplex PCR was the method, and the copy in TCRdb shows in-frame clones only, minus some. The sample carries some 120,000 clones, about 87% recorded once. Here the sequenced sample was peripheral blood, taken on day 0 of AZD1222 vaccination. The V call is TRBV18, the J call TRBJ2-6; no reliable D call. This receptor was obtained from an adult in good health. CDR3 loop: CASSPGRFSGANVLTF. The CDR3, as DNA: TGTGCCAGCTCACCAGGCCGGTTCTCTGGGGCCAACGTCCTGACTTTC.